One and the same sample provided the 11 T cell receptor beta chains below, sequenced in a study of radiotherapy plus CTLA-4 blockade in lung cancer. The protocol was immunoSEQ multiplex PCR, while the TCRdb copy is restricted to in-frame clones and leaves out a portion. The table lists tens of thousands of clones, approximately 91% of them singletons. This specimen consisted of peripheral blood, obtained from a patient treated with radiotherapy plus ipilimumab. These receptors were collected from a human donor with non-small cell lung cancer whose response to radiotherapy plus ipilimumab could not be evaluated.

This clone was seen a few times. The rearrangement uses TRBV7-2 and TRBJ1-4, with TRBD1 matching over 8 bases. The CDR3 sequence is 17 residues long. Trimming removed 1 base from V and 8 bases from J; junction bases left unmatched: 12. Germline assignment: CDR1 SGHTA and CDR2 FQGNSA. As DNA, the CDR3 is TGTGCCAGCAGCTTAGGACCCCCCGGACAGGGAGCCGAAAAACTGTTTTTT. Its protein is CASSLGPPGQGAEKLFF.

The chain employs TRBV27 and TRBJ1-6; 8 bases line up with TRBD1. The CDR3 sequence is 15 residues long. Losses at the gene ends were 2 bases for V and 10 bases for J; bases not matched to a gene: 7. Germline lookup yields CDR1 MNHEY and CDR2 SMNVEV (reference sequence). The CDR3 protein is CASSLTDRGESPLHF. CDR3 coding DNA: TGTGCCAGCAGTTTAACAGACAGGGGTGAATCACCCCTCCACTTT.

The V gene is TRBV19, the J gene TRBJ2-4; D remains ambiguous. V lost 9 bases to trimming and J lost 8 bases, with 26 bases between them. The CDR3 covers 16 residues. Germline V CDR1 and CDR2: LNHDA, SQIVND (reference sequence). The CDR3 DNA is TGTGCCAGCAGAACCGCCGGAGTGCCTTCTGCAGACATTCAGTACTTC. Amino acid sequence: CASRTAGVPSADIQYF.

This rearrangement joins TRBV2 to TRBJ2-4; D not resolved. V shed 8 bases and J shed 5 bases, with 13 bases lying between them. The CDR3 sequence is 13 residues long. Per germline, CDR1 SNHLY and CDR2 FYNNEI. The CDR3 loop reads CASAVQLQNIQYF. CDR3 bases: TGTGCCAGCGCTGTACAGTTACAAAACATTCAGTACTTC.

This CDR3 is CASSQGTGSSTDTQYF. DNA for the CDR3: TGCGCCAGCAGCCAAGGGACAGGATCTAGCACAGATACGCAGTATTTT. The chain has TRBV4-1 and TRBJ2-3; 7 nucleotides match TRBD1. The CDR3 consists of 16 residues. Germline V lookup: CDR1 MGHRA, CDR2 YSYEKL. J lost 0 bases, V lost 1 base, and 4 bases had no gene match.

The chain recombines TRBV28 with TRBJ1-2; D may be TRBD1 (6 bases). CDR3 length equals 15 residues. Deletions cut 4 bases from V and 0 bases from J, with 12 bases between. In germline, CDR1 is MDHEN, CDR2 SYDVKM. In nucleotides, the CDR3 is TGTGCCAGCAGTTCGGCAGGGGTGACTAACTATGGCTACACCTTC. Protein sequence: CASSSAGVTNYGYTF.

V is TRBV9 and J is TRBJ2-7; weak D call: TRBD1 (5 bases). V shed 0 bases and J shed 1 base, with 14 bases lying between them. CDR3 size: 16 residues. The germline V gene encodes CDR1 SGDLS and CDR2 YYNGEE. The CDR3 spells CASSVDPDSRSYEQYF. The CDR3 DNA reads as TGTGCCAGCAGCGTAGACCCAGACAGCAGATCCTACGAGCAGTACTTC.

CDR3 sequence reads: CASSLDRGGTDTQYF. The CDR3 DNA follows: TGTGCCAGCAGCTTGGACAGGGGGGGCACAGATACGCAGTATTTT. V gene TRBV5-4 combines with J gene TRBJ2-3, with TRBD1 matching over 8 bases. The CDR3 has 15 residues. From germline, CDR1 is SGHNT and CDR2 YYREEE (reference sequence). After removal of 0 bases from V and 1 base from J, the junction contained 1 base not matched to a gene.

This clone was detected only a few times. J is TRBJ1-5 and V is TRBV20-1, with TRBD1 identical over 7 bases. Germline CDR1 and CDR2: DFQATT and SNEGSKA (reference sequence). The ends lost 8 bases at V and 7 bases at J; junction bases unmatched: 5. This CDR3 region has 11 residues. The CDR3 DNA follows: TGCAGTACCGACAGGGACCAGCCCCAGCATTTT. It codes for CSTDRDQPQHF.

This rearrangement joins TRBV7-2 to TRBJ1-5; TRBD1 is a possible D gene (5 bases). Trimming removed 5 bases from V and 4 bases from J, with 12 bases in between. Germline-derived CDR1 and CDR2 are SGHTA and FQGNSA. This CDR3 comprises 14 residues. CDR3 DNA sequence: TGTGCCAGCAGCACCCAGGGTTTGAATCAGCCCCAGCATTTT. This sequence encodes CASSTQGLNQPQHF.

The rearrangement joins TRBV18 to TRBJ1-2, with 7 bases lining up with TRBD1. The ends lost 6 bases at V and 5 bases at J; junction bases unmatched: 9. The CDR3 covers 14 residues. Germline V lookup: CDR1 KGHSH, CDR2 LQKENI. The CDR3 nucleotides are TGTGCCAGCTCCGACAGGGCCGTAGATTATGGCTACACCTTC. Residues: CASSDRAVDYGYTF.